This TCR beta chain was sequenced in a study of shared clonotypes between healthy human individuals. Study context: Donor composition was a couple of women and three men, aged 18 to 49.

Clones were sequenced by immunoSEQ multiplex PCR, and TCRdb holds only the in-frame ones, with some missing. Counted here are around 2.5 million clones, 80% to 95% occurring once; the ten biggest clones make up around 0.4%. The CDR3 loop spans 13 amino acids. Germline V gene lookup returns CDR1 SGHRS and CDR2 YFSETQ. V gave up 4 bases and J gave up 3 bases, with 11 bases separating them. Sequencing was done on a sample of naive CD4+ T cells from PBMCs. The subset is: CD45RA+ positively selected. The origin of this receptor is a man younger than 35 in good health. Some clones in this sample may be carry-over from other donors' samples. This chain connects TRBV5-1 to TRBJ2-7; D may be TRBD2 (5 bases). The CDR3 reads CASSPYRDYEQYF. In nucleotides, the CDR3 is TGCGCCAGCAGCCCGTACCGGGACTACGAGCAGTACTTC. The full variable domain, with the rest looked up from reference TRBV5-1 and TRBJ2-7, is KAGVTQTPRYLIKTRGQQVTLSCSPISGHRSVSWYQQTPGQGLQFLFEYFSETQRNKGNFPGRFSGRQFSNSRSEMNVSTLELGDSALYLCASSPYRDYEQYFGPGTRLTVT.